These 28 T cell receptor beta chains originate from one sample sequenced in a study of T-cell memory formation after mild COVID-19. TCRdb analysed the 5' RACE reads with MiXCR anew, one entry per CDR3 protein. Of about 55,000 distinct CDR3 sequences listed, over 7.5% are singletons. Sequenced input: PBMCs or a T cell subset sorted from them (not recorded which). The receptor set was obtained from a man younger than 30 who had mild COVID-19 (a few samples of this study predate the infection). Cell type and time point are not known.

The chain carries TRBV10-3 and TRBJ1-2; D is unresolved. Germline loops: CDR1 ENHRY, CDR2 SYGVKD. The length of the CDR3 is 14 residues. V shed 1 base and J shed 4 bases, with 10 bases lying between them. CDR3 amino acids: CAISELANIYGYTF. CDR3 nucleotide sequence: TGTGCCATCAGTGAGTTGGCCAACATCTATGGCTACACCTTC.

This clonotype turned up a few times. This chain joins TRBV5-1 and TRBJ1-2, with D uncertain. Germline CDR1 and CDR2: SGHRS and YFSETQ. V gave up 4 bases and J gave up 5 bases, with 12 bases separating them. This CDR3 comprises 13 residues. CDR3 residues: CASSPPWGYGYTF. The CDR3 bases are TGCGCCAGCAGCCCACCGTGGGGTTATGGCTACACCTTC.

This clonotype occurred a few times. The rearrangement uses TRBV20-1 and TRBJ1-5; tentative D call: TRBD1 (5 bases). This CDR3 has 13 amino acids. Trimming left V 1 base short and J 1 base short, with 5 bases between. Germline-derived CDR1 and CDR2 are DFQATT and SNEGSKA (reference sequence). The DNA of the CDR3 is TGCAGTGCTAGAGGGGACAGCAATCAGCCCCAGCATTTT. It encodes CSARGDSNQPQHF.

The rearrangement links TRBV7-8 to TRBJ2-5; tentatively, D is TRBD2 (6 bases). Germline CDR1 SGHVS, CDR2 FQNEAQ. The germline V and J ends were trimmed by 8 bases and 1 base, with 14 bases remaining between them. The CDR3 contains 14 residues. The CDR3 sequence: CASFAGNLQETQYF. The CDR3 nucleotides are TGTGCCAGCTTTGCGGGAAACCTCCAAGAGACCCAGTACTTC.

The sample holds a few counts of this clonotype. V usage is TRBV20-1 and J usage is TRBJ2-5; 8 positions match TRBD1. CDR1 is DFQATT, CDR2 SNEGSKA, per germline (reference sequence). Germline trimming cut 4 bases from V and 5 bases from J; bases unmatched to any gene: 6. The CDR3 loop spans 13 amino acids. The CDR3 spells CSAIRGREETQYF. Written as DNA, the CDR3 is TGCAGTGCTATCAGGGGGCGAGAGGAGACCCAGTACTTC.

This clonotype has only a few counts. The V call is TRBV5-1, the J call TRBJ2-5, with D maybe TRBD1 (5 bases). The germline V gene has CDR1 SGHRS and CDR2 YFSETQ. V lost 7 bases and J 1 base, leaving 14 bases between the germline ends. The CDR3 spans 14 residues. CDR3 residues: CASSPGHPQETQYF. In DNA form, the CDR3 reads TGCGCCAGCTCGCCAGGGCACCCCCAAGAGACCCAGTACTTC. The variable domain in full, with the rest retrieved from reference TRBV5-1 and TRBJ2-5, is KAGVTQTPRYLIKTRGQQVTLSCSPISGHRSVSWYQQTPGQGLQFLFEYFSETQRNKGNFPGRFSGRQFSNSRSEMNVSTLELGDSALYLCASSPGHPQETQYFGPGTRLLVL.

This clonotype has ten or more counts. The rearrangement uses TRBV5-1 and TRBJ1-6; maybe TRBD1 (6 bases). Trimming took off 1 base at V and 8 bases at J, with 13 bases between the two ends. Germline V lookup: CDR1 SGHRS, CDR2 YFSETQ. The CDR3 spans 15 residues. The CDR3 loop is CASSLFTGSDSPLHF. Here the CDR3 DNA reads TGCGCCAGCAGCTTGTTCACAGGGTCCGATTCACCCCTCCACTTT.

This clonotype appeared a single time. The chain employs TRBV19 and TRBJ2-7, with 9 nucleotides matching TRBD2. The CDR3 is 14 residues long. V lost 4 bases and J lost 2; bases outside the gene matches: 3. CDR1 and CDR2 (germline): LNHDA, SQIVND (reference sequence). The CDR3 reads CASSTLAGPYEQYF. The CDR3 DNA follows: TGTGCCAGTAGTACCCTAGCGGGGCCCTACGAGCAGTACTTC. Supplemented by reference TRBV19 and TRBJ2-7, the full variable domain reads DGGITQSPKYLFRKEGQNVTLSCEQNLNHDAMYWYRQDPGQGLRLIYYSQIVNDFQKGDIAEGYSVSREKKESFPLTVTSAQKNPTAFYLCASSTLAGPYEQYFGPGTRLTVT.

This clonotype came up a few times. The CDR3 DNA follows: TGTGCCAGCAGCGAATACCCGGGCCAACGCCTCCACTTT. It encodes CASSEYPGQRLHF. This chain links TRBV7-2 with TRBJ1-6; D not certain. Germline loops: CDR1 SGHTA, CDR2 FQGNSA. The length of the CDR3 is 13 residues. V lost 5 bases and J lost 15, with 17 bases in between.

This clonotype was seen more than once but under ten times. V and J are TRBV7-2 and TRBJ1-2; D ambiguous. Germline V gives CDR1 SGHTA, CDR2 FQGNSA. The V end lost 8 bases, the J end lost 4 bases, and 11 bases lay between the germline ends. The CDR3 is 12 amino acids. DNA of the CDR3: TGTGCCAGCGACCGAATGCGCTATGGCTACACCTTC. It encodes CASDRMRYGYTF.

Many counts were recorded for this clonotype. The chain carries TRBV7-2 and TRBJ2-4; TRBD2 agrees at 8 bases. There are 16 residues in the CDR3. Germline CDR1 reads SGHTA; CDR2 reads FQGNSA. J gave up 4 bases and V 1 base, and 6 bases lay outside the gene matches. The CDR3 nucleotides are TGTGCCAGCAGCTTAGACGGGGGGGCCAATAAAAACATTCAGTACTTC. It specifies CASSLDGGANKNIQYF.

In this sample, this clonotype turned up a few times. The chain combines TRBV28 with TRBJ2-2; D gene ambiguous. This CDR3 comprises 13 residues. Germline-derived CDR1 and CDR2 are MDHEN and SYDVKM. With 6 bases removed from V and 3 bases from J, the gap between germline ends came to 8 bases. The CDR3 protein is CASRRSDTGELFF. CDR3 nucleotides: TGTGCCAGCAGACGGAGTGACACCGGGGAGCTGTTTTTT.

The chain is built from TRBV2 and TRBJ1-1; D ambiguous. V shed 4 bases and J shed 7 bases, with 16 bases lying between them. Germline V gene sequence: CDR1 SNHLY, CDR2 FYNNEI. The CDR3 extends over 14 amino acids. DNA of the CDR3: TGTGCCAGCAGTGTGCACAGTACCGCGAATGAAGCTTTCTTT. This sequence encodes CASSVHSTANEAFF.

The CDR3 DNA follows: TGTGCCAGCAGGTGGGGGGCCTATAATTCACCCCTCCACTTT. Translated: CASRWGAYNSPLHF. V is TRBV12-3 or TRBV12-4 and J is TRBJ1-6; D is possibly TRBD1 (5 bases). V shed 6 bases and J shed 2 bases, with 8 bases lying between them. The CDR3 sequence is 14 residues long.

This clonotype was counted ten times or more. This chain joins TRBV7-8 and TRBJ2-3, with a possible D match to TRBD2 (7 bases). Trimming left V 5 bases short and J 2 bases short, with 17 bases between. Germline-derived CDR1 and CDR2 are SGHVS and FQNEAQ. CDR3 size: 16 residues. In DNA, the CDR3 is TGTGCCAGCAGCCCGCGAGGGGGGGCGACCACAGATACGCAGTATTTT. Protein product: CASSPRGGATTDTQYF. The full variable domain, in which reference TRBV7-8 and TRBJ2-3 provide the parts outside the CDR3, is GAGVSQSPRYKVAKRGQDVALRCDPISGHVSLFWYQQALGQGPEFLTYFQNEAQLDKSGLPSDRFFAERPEGSVSTLKIQRTQQEDSAVYLCASSPRGGATTDTQYFGPGTRLTVL.

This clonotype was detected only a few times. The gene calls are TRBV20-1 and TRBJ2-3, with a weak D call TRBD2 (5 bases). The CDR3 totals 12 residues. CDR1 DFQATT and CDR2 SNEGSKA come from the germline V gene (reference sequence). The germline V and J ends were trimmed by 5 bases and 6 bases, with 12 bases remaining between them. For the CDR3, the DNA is TGCAGTGCTCCCGGACCGGGGGATACGCAGTATTTT. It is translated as CSAPGPGDTQYF.

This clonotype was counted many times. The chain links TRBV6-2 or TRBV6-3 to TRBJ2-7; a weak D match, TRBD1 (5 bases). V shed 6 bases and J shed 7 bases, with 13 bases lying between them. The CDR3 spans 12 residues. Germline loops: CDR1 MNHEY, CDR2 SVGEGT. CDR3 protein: CASSLPGKEQYV. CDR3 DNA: TGTGCCAGCAGCCTACCAGGGAAGGAGCAGTACGTC.

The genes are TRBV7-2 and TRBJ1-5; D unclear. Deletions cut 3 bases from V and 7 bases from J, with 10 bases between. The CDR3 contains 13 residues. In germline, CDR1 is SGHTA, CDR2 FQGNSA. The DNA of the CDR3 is TGTGCCAGCAGCTTCGACTCCGGGCAGCCCCAGCATTTT. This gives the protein CASSFDSGQPQHF.

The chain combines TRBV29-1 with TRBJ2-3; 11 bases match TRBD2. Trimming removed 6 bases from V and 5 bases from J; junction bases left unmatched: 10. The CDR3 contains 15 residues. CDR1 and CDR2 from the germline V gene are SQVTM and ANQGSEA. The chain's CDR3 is CSVGLSGGAQDTQYF. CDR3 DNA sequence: TGCAGCGTGGGCCTTAGCGGGGGGGCGCAAGATACGCAGTATTTT.

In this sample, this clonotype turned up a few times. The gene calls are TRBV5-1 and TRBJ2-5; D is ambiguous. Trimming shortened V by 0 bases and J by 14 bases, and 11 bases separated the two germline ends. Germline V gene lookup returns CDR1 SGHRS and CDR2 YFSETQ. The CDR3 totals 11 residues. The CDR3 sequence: CASSLDGGYYF. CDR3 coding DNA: TGCGCCAGCAGCTTGGATGGCGGCTACTACTTC.

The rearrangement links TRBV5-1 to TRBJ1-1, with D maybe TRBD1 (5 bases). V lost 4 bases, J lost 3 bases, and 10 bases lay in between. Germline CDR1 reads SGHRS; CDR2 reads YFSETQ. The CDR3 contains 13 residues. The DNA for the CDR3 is TGCGCCAGCAGCGGAGACAGCGACACTGAAGCTTTCTTT. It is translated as CASSGDSDTEAFF.

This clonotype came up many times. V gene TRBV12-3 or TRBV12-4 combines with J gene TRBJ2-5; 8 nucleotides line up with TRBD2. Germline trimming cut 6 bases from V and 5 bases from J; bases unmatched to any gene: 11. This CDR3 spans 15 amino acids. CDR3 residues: CASRGKRGSWETQYF. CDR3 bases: TGTGCCAGCAGGGGGAAGCGGGGGAGCTGGGAGACCCAGTACTTC.

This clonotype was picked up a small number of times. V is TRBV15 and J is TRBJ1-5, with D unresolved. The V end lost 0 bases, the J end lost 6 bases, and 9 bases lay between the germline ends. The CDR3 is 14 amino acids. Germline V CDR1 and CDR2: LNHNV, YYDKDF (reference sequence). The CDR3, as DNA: TGTGCCACCAGCAGAGATAGAAGGCCTCAGCCCCAGCATTTT. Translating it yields CATSRDRRPQPQHF. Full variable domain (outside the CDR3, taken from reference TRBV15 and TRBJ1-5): DAMVIQNPRYQVTQFGKPVTLSCSQTLNHNVMYWYQQKSSQAPKLLFHYYDKDFNNEADTPDNFQSRRPNTSFCFLDIRSPGLGDTAMYLCATSRDRRPQPQHFGDGTRLSIL.

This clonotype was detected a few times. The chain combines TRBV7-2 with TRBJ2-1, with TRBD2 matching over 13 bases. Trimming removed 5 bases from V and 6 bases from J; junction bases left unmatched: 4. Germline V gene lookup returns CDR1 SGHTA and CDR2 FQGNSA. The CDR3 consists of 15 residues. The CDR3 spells CASSGLAGAINEQFF. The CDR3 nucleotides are TGTGCCAGCAGCGGACTAGCGGGGGCGATCAATGAGCAGTTCTTC. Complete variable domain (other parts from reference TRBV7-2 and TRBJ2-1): GAGVSQSPSNKVTEKGKDVELRCDPISGHTALYWYRQSLGQGLEFLIYFQGNSAPDKSGLPSDRFSAERTGGSVSTLTIQRTQQEDSAVYLCASSGLAGAINEQFFGPGTRLTVL.

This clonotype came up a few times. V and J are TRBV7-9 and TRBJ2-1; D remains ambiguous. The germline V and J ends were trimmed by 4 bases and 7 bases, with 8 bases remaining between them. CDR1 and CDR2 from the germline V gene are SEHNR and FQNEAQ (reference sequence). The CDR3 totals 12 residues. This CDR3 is CASSSGWNEQFF. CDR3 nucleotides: TGTGCCAGCAGCTCTGGGTGGAATGAGCAGTTCTTC.

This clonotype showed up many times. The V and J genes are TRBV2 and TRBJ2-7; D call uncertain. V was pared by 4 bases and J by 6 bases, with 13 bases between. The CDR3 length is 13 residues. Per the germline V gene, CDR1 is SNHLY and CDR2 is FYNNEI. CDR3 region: CASSAPSFPEQYF. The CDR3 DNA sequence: TGTGCCAGCAGTGCGCCCTCTTTCCCCGAGCAGTACTTC.

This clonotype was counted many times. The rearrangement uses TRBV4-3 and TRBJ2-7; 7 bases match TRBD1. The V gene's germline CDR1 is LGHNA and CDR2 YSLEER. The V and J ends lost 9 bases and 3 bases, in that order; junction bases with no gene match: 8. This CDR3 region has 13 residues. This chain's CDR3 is CASSRDRDYEQYF. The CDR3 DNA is TGCGCCAGTTCCCGGGACAGAGACTACGAGCAGTACTTC.

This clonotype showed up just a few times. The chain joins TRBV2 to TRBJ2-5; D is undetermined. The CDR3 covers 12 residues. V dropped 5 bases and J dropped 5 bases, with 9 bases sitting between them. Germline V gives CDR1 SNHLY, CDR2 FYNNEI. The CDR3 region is CASSKRPETQYF. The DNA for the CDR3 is TGTGCCAGCAGTAAAAGACCGGAGACCCAGTACTTC. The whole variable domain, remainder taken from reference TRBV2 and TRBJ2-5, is EPEVTQTPSHQVTQMGQEVILRCVPISNHLYFYWYRQILGQKVEFLVSFYNNEISEKSEIFDDQFSVERPDGSNFTLKIRSTKLEDSAMYFCASSKRPETQYFGPGTRLLVL.